One and the same sample provided the 3 T cell receptor beta chains below, sequenced in a study of blood T cell repertoires in COVID-19. Generated by immunoSEQ multiplex PCR, the TCRdb table keeps only in-frame clones and is missing some. The table lists 35,000 to 45,000 clones, 75% to 90% of them singletons. The source material was peripheral blood. The receptors shown here come from a man in his 60s with acute or convalescent COVID-19.

The V call is TRBV30, the J call TRBJ2-5; no clear D. This CDR3 is 12 amino acids long. V was pared by 0 bases and J by 5 bases, with 7 bases between. Germline lookup yields CDR1 GTSNPN and CDR2 SVGIG (reference sequence). The CDR3 DNA reads as TGTGCCTGGAGTGTATCTCGGGAGACCCAGTACTTC. Its protein product is CAWSVSRETQYF.

The chain uses TRBV19 and TRBJ1-6; D is ambiguous. V lost 5 bases and J 7 bases, leaving 12 bases between the germline ends. The germline gives CDR1 LNHDA, CDR2 SQIVND (reference sequence). This CDR3 contains 14 residues. The CDR3 region has the DNA TGTGCCAGTAGTGAAGGAGGAGGGAATTCACCCCTCCACTTT. This gives the protein CASSEGGGNSPLHF.

The rearrangement uses TRBV27 and TRBJ1-6; maybe TRBD1 (6 bases). CDR1 and CDR2 (germline): MNHEY, SMNVEV (reference sequence). The CDR3 loop spans 14 amino acids. With 2 bases removed from V and 8 bases from J, the gap between germline ends came to 10 bases. This chain's CDR3 is CASSLRGADSPLHF. The CDR3 bases are TGTGCCAGCAGTTTACGGGGGGCTGATTCACCCCTCCACTTT.